These T cell receptor beta chains were read from a single sample in a study of cytomegalovirus exposure and HLA in healthy donors. The assay was immunoSEQ multiplex PCR, and TCRdb's table has in-frame clones only and misses some. The repertoire holds 98,000 or so clones, with about 9.5% as singletons. Sequenced input: PBMCs. The receptors were sampled from a man in his forties in good health and CMV-seropositive. The CDR3 runs from the conserved cysteine through the conserved F or W. A D gene is named only where the DNA matches it firmly. Expanded clones get a size class; other rows say once, few or many, or leave the size out.

TRBJ1-1,-,few,TRBV28,CASSLGGTLAFF,TGTGCCAGCAGTTTGGGAGGGACTCTTGCTTTCTTT
TRBJ2-7,-,few,TRBV7-6,CASSFRFTPNEQYF,TGTGCCAGCAGCTTCAGGTTCACCCCGAACGAGCAGTACTTC
TRBJ1-3,-,few,TRBV9,CASSETGGNTIYF,TGTGCCAGCAGCGAAACGGGAGGAAACACCATATATTTT
TRBJ2-7,-,-,TRBV11-2,CASSLEPLGEQYF,TGTGCCAGCAGCTTAGAACCCCTCGGGGAGCAGTACTTC
TRBJ2-2,TRBD1,few,TRBV2,CASSDREAGELFF,TGTGCCAGCAGCGACAGGGAAGCCGGGGAGCTGTTTTTT
TRBJ2-1,-,few,TRBV9,CASSQGRNEQFF,TGTGCCAGCAGCCAGGGGCGGAATGAGCAGTTCTTC
TRBJ2-1,TRBD1,few,TRBV5-8,CASSYRGTYNEQFF,TGTGCCAGCAGTTACAGGGGCACGTACAATGAGCAGTTCTTC
TRBJ2-3,TRBD2,once,TRBV7-3,CASSSPLAGATDTQYF,TGTGCCAGCAGCTCCCCCTTGGCGGGAGCCACAGATACGCAGTATTTT
TRBJ1-2,-,-,TRBV5-3,CARSFKTRINYGYTF,TGTGCCAGAAGCTTTAAGACTCGGATCAACTATGGCTACACCTTC
TRBJ1-5,TRBD1,few,TRBV19,CASSKGVRGSYQPQHF,TGTGCCAGTAGTAAAGGCGTCAGGGGGTCCTATCAGCCCCAGCATTTT
TRBJ2-7,-,few,TRBV6-1,CASNDRMGYEQYF,TGTGCCAGCAACGACAGAATGGGCTACGAGCAGTACTTC
TRBJ1-1,TRBD1,-,TRBV10-3,CAIQGVNRGLDEAFF,TGTGCCATCCAGGGGGTCAACAGGGGGCTTGATGAAGCTTTCTTT
TRBJ2-5,TRBD2,-,TRBV30,CAWSSSGLVLETQYF,TGTGCCTGGAGTAGCTCGGGACTAGTCCTAGAGACCCAGTACTTC
TRBJ2-5,-,-,TRBV4-2,CASSQGISPGETQYF,TGTGCCAGCAGCCAAGGGATATCTCCGGGGGAGACCCAGTACTTC
TRBJ2-7,-,once,TRBV7-9,CASSLTRWYEQYF,TGTGCCAGCAGCTTGACAAGGTGGTACGAGCAGTACTTC
TRBJ2-6,TRBD1,-,TRBV19,CASSIAYRDSSGANVLTF,TGTGCCAGTAGTATAGCCTATAGGGACAGCTCTGGGGCCAACGTCCTGACTTTC
TRBJ2-7,-,-,TRBV29-1,CSVAKGEEQYF,TGCAGCGTTGCGAAGGGGGAGGAGCAGTACTTC
TRBJ1-3,-,-,TRBV2,CASSAFSRTESGNTIYF,TGTGCCAGCAGTGCTTTTTCCAGGACTGAATCTGGAAACACCATATATTTT
TRBJ1-3,-,-,TRBV5-1,CASSWDIGNTIYF,TGCGCCAGCAGTTGGGACATCGGAAACACCATATATTTT
TRBJ1-1,TRBD1,once,TRBV7-9,CASSLRDRENTAAFF,TGTGCCAGCAGCTTAAGGGACAGGGAGAACACTGCAGCTTTCTTT
TRBJ1-1,-,-,TRBV6-1,CASSEERLMNTEAFF,TGTGCCAGCAGTGAAGAACGGTTGATGAACACTGAAGCTTTCTTT
TRBJ1-1,TRBD1,few,TRBV19,CASSIWGQGSTEAFF,TGTGCCAGTAGTATATGGGGACAGGGGTCCACTGAAGCTTTCTTT
TRBJ2-7,TRBD2,-,TRBV11-1,CASSSLSGRSYEQYF,TGTGCCAGCAGCTCCTTGAGCGGGAGGTCCTACGAGCAGTACTTC
TRBJ1-4,TRBD1,few,TRBV5-1,CASSLATGGGNEKLFF,TGCGCCAGCAGCTTGGCCACAGGGGGCGGGAATGAAAAACTGTTTTTT
TRBJ1-5,-,-,TRBV7-6,CASSLEGGNQPQHF,TGTGCCAGCAGCTTAGAAGGGGGCAATCAGCCCCAGCATTTT
TRBJ2-3,-,-,TRBV7-3,CASSLLPGDTQYF,TGTGCCAGCAGCTTATTACCGGGAGATACGCAGTATTTT
TRBJ2-2,TRBD1,-,TRBV27,CASSLEDRGPGELFF,TGTGCCAGCAGTTTAGAGGACAGGGGTCCCGGGGAGCTGTTTTTT
TRBJ2-7,TRBD1,-,TRBV6-8,CASSYPNPDRGSYEQYF,TGTGCCAGCAGTTACCCCAACCCGGACAGGGGCTCCTACGAGCAGTACTTC
TRBJ2-5,-,few,TRBV5-1,CASSGSPRPGQETQYF,TGCGCCAGCAGCGGAAGCCCGCGACCAGGTCAAGAGACCCAGTACTTC
TRBJ2-7,TRBD1,few,TRBV19,CASSIRDRFSEQYF,TGTGCCAGTAGTATCCGGGACAGGTTTTCCGAGCAGTACTTC
TRBJ2-2,TRBD1,-,TRBV29-1,CSVRQGAFGTGELFF,TGCAGCGTTCGGCAGGGGGCGTTCGGCACCGGGGAGCTGTTTTTT
TRBJ2-7,-,-,TRBV7-2,CASSSLGGLEQYF,TGTGCCAGCAGCTCCCTGGGCGGGCTTGAGCAGTACTTC
TRBJ1-2,TRBD1,-,TRBV6-6,CASSNWTGTYGYTF,TGTGCCAGCAGCAATTGGACAGGGACTTATGGCTACACCTTC
TRBJ2-5,-,few,TRBV10-3,CAISVVASETQYF,TGTGCCATCAGTGTGGTAGCCTCGGAGACCCAGTACTTC
TRBJ2-2,TRBD2,-,TRBV5-1,CASSSSSGTNTGELFF,TGCGCCAGCAGCTCCTCTAGCGGGACGAACACCGGGGAGCTGTTTTTT
TRBJ2-3,TRBD2,few,TRBV14,CASSQALLAGGDTQYF,TGTGCCAGCAGCCAAGCCCTCCTAGCGGGAGGTGATACGCAGTATTTT